This T cell receptor (beta chain) was captured in a study of response to subunit inactivated influenza vaccine. One entry per CDR3 protein results from TCRdb running MiXCR on the RT-PCR reads. The profile shows about 580,000 distinct CDR3 sequences, about 15% of them singletons. J lost 3 bases, V lost 5 bases, and 13 bases had no gene match. The CDR3 is made up of 16 amino acids. Germline CDR1 is SGHRS and CDR2 is YFSETQ. This clonotype was counted between two and nine times. Its specificity is unknown. General study results and limits: With each seasonal influenza vaccination, the authors suggested, few new T cells are recruited.

The TCR was taken from a man in his fifties or sixties who received an inactivated influenza vaccine. V gene TRBV5-1 combines with J gene TRBJ2-5; 7 bases are a match to TRBD1. Specimen: PBMCs from blood, collected 11 to 12 days after vaccination. In nucleotides, the CDR3 is TGCGCCAGCAGTCGTTCGACAGGGAGTGGGGAAGAGACCCAGTACTTC. Encoded protein: CASSRSTGSGEETQYF.